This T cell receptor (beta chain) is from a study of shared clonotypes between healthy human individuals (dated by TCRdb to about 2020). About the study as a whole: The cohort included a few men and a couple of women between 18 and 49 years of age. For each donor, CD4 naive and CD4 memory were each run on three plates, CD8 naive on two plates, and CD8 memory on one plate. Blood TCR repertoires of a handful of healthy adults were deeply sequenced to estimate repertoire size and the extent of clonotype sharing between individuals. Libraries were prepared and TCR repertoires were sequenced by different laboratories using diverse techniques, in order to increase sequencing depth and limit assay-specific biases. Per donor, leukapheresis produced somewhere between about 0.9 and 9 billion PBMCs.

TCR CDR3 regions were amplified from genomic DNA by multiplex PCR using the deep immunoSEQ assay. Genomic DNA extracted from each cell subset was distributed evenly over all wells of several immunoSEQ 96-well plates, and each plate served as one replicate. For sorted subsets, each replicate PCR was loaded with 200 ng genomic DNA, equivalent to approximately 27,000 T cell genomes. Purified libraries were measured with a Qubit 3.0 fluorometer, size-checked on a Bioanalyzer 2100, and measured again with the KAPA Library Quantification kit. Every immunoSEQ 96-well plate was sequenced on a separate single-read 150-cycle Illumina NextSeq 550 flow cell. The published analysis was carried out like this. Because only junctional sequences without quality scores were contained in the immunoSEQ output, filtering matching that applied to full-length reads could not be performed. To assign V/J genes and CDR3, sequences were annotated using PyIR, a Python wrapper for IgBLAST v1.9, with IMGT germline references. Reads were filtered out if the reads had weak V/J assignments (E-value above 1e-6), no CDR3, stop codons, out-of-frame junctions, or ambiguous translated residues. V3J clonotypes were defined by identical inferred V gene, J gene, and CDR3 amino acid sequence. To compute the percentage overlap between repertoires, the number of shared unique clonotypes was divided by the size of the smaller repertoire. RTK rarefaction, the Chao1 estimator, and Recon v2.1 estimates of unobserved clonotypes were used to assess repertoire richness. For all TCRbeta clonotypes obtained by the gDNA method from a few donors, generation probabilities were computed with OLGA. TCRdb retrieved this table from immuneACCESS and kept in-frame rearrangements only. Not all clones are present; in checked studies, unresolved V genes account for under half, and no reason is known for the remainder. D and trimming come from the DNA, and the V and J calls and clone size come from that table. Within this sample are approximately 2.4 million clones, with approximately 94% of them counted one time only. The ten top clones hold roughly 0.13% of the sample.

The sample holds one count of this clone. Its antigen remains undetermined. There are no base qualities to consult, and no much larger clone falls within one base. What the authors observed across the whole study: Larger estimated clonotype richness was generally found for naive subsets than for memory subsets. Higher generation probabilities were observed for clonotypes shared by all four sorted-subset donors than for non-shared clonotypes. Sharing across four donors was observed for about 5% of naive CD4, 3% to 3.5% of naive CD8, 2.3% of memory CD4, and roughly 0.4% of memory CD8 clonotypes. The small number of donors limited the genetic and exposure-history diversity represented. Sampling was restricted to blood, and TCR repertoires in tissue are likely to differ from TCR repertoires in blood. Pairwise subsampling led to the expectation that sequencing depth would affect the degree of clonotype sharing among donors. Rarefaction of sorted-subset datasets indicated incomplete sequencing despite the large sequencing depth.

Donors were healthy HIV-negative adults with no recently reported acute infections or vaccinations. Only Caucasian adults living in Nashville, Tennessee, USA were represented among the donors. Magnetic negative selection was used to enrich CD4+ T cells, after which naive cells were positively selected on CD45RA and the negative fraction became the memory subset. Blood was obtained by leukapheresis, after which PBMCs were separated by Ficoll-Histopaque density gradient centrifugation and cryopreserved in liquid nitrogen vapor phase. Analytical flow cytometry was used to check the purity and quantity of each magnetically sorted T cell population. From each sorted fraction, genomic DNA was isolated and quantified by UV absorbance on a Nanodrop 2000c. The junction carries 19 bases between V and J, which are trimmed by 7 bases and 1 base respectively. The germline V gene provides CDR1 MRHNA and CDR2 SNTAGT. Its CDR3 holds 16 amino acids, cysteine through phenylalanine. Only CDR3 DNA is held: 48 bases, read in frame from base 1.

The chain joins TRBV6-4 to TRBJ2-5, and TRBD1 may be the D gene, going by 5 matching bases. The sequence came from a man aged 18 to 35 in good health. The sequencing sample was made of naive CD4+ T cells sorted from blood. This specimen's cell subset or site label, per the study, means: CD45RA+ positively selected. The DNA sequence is TGTGCCAGCATCTCTAAGGACATGATAAGCCAAGAGACCCAGTACTTC. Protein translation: CASISKDMISQETQYF.